This T cell receptor (beta chain) was identified during a study of CD8 T cells in Susac syndrome. Random hexamers were used to reverse transcribe about 0.45 to 1 ug of RNA. Multiplex immunoSEQ PCR targeted 54 Vbeta and 13 Jbeta TCR beta segments. MiXCR, run by TCRdb on the immunoSEQ multiplex PCR reads, gives a single entry per CDR3 protein. Here the sample spans more than 150,000 distinct CDR3 sequences, about 94% being singletons. About this clonotype itself: Its antigen is undetermined.

Study observations and caveats: The study conceded that relatively few individuals underwent its TCR sequencing and HLA analysis.

CDR1 and CDR2 (germline): SGHNT, YENEEA. The CDR3 spans 15 residues. V lost 5 bases, J lost 5 bases, and 18 bases lay in between. Sequenced: CD8+ T cells from PBMCs. The chain couples TRBV11-3 to TRBJ1-1; TRBD1 might be the D (6 bases). The receptor was isolated from a human donor with multiple sclerosis. The CDR3 is CASSPDRGARTEAFF. CDR3 nucleotides: TGTGCCAGCAGCCCCGACCGGGGGGCGCGGACTGAAGCTTTCTTT.